This TCR beta chain appears in the sequencing data of a study of cytomegalovirus exposure and HLA in healthy donors. Study in general: Of the donors genotyped, approximately 400 in all, about 80% fell in the Caucasian-associated ancestry cluster. Findings and caveats of the study: Presence/absence analyses rested on an assumption that sequencing depth was roughly uniform across donors. The classifier reportedly diagnosed cytomegalovirus status with high sensitivity and specificity.

The PCR was carried out with 60 Vbeta primers and 13 Jbeta primers. The assay was immunoSEQ multiplex PCR, and TCRdb's table has in-frame clones only and misses some. The sample contains around 200,000 clones, approximately 86% of which appear only once. As concerns this clone: Its target is not known.

Input material: PBMCs. The clonotype comes from a woman aged 30 to 39 in good health and CMV-seronegative.

CDR3 sequence: CATSRDRGWDDIQYF. In nucleotides, the CDR3 is TGTGCCACCAGCAGAGACAGAGGGTGGGATGACATTCAGTACTTC. V and J are TRBV15 and TRBJ2-4, with a possible D match to TRBD2 (5 bases). V lost 0 bases to trimming and J lost 8 bases, with 14 bases between them. CDR1 and CDR2 (germline): LNHNV, YYDKDF (reference sequence). CDR3 length: 15 residues.